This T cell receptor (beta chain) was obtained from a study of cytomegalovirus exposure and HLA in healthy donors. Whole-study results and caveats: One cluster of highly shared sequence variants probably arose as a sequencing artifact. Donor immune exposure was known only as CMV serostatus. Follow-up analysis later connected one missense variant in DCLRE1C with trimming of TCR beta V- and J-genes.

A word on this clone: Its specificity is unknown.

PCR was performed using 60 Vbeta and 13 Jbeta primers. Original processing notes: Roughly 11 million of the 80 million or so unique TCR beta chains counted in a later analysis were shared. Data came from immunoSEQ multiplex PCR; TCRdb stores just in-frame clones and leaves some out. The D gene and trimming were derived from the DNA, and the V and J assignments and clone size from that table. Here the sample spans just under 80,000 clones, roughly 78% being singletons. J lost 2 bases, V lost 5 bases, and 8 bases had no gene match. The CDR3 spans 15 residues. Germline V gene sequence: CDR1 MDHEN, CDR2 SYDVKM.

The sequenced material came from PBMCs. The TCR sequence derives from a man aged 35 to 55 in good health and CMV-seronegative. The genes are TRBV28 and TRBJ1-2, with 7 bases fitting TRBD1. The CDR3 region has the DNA TGTGCCAGCAGTCCTCCCGGACAGGAAAACTATGGCTACACCTTC. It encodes CASSPPGQENYGYTF.